This passage covers 12 T cell receptor beta chains from one sample sequenced in a study of cytomegalovirus exposure and HLA in healthy donors. Primers included in the PCR were 60 Vbeta and 13 Jbeta primers. Produced via immunoSEQ multiplex PCR; TCRdb's table is partial and in-frame only. This sample has 100,000 to 120,000 clones, with 70% to 75% found just once. The sample comprised PBMCs. Receptors were obtained from a middle-aged man in good health and CMV-seronegative.

The chain combines TRBV7-2 with TRBJ1-5; tentatively, D is TRBD1 (6 bases). The CDR3 runs to 15 residues. From germline, CDR1 is SGHTA and CDR2 FQGNSA. V gave up 5 bases and J gave up 3 bases, with 14 bases separating them. CDR3 bases: TGTGCCAGCAGCCCCACAGGGTGGAACAATCAGCCCCAGCATTTT. Protein: CASSPTGWNNQPQHF.

This chain joins TRBV6-5 and TRBJ2-1, with TRBD2 matching 8 bases. Germline CDR1 is MNHEY and CDR2 is SVGAGI. This CDR3 is built from 11 residues. Trimming cost V 6 bases and J 9 bases; bases outside gene matches: 1. The CDR3 DNA reads TGTGCCAGCAGCCGGGGGGGTGAGCAGTTCTTC. This translates into CASSRGGEQFF.

In its sample, this clone was seen once. The gene calls are TRBV12-1 and TRBJ1-4. TRBV12-1 has pseudogene status. The CDR3 length is 12 residues. The CDR3 reads CASSFRGGKLFF. DNA for the CDR3: TGTGCCAGCAGCTTCCGCGGGGGGAAACTGTTTTTT.

This clone was counted a single time. V usage is TRBV5-1 and J usage is TRBJ2-1; 13 nucleotides match TRBD2. V lost 3 bases to trimming and J lost 0 bases; unmatched junction nucleotides: 9. CDR1 SGHRS and CDR2 YFSETQ come from the germline V gene. The CDR3 totals 19 residues. In DNA form, the CDR3 reads TGCGCCAGCAGCTGGACGACTAGCGGGGGGTGGAGCTCCTACAATGAGCAGTTCTTC. Translating it yields CASSWTTSGGWSSYNEQFF.

In its sample, this clone was seen a few times. The V call is TRBV6-1, the J call TRBJ2-3; D gene uncertain. The CDR3 runs 13 residues. V was cut by 2 bases and J by 6 bases, with 9 bases left in between. CDR1 and CDR2 from the germline V gene are MNHNS and SASEGT. The CDR3 sequence: CASSEFKADTQYF. CDR3 nucleotide sequence: TGTGCCAGCAGTGAATTTAAAGCGGATACGCAGTATTTT.

The rearrangement links TRBV9 to TRBJ2-7; D is possibly TRBD1 (6 bases). This CDR3 has 15 residues. V was cut by 3 bases and J by 0 bases, with 13 bases left in between. Germline V gives CDR1 SGDLS, CDR2 YYNGEE. The CDR3: CASSGQGTSSYEQYF. CDR3 bases: TGTGCCAGCAGCGGGCAGGGGACCAGCTCCTACGAGCAGTACTTC.

This clone showed up just a few times. A read error may account for a junction end that differs from germline. The chain recombines TRBV5-1 with TRBJ1-4; possibly TRBD1 for D (5 bases). CDR3 length: 16 amino acids. The germline gives CDR1 SGHRS, CDR2 YFSETQ. The CDR3 DNA is TGCGCCAGCAGCTCCGCTCTCAGGGCAACTAATGAAAAACCGTTTTTT. It codes for CASSSALRATNEKPFF.

The chain links TRBV5-4 to TRBJ2-7; 12 positions agree with TRBD2. Germline values: CDR1 SGHNT, CDR2 YYREEE (reference sequence). J gave up 3 bases and V 4 bases, and 14 bases lay outside the gene matches. The CDR3 runs 18 residues. This CDR3 reads CASSHNTPLGLAGYEQYF. CDR3 sequence (DNA): TGTGCCAGCAGCCACAACACCCCGCTGGGACTAGCGGGCTACGAGCAGTACTTC.

The chain carries TRBV25-1 and TRBJ2-5; TRBD2 matches 12 bases. This CDR3 is built from 16 residues. The ends lost 2 bases at V and 5 bases at J; junction bases unmatched: 6. CDR1 is MGHDK, CDR2 SYGVNS, per germline. The CDR3 reads CASSELAGGLLETQYF. CDR3 nucleotides: TGTGCCAGCAGTGAACTAGCGGGGGGGCTCCTCGAGACCCAGTACTTC.

The chain uses TRBV6-5 and TRBJ2-1, with 11 bases fitting TRBD1. The CDR3 extends over 15 amino acids. With 0 bases clipped from V and 6 bases from J, the junction kept 1 base outside the gene matches. The germline CDR1 and CDR2 sequences are MNHEY and SVGAGI. CDR3 sequence reads: CASSYSGQGANEQFF. The CDR3, as DNA: TGTGCCAGCAGTTACTCTGGACAGGGGGCCAATGAGCAGTTCTTC.

This clone has more than one count but fewer than ten. The CDR3 region is CASSQPTSRRDTQYF. The CDR3 DNA reads TGCGCCAGCAGCCAACCTACCTCTAGACGAGATACGCAGTATTTT. The J gene is TRBJ2-3, the V gene TRBV4-1, with D hard to call. Germline values: CDR1 MGHRA, CDR2 YSYEKL. The CDR3 is 15 residues long. Between the trimmed V and J ends, which lost 2 bases and 5 bases, there was a span of 14 bases.

J is TRBJ1-1 and V is TRBV18; 9 positions match TRBD1. The V and J ends lost 5 bases and 2 bases, in that order; junction bases with no gene match: 3. CDR1 and CDR2 (germline): KGHSH, LQKENI. CDR3 length: 14 residues. This CDR3 reads CASSLQGANTEAFF. CDR3 in DNA: TGTGCCAGCTCATTACAGGGGGCTAACACTGAAGCTTTCTTT.